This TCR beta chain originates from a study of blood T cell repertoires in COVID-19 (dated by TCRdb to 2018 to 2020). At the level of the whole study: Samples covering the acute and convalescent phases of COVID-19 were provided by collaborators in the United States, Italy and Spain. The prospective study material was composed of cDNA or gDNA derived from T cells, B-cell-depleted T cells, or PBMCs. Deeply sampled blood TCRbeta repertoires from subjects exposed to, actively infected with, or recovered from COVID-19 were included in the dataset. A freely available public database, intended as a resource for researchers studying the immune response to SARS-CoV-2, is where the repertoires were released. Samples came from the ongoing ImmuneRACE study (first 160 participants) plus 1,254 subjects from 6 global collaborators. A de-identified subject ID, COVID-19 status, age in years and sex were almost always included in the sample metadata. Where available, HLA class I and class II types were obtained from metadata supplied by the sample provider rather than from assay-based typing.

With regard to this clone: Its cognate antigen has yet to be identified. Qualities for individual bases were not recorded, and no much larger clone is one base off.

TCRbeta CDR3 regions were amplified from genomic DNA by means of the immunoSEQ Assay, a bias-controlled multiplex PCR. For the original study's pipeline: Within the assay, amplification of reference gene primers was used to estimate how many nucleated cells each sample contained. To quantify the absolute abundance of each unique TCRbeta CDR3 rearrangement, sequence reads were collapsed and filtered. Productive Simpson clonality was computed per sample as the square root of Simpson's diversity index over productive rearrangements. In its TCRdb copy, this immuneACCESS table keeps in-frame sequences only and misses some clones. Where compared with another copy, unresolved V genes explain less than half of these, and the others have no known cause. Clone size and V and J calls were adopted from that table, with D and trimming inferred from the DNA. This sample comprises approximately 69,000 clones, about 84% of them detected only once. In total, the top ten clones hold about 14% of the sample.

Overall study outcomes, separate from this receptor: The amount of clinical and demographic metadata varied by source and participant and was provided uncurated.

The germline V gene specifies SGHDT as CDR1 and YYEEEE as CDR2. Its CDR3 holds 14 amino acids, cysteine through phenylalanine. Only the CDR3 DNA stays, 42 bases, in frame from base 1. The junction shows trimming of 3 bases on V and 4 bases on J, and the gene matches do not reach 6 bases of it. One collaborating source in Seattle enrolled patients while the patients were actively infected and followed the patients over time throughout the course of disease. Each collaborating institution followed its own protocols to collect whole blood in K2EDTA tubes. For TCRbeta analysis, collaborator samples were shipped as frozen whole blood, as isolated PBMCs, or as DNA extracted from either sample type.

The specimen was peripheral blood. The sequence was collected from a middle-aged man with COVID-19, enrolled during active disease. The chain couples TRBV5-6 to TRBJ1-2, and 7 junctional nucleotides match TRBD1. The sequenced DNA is TGTGCCAGCAGCTGGACAGGACCGCTCTATGGCTACACCTTC. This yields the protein CASSWTGPLYGYTF. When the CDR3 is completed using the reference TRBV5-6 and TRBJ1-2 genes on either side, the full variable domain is DAGVTQSPTHLIKTRGQQVTLRCSPKSGHDTVSWYQQALGQGPQFIFQYYEEEERQRGNFPDRFSGHQFPNYSSELNVNALLLGDSALYLCASSWTGPLYGYTFGSGTRLTVV.